Given below is one T cell receptor (beta chain) in context. The data derive from a study of blood T cell repertoires in COVID-19. CDR3 length equals 15 residues. The V and J ends lost 4 bases and 3 bases, in that order; junction bases with no gene match: 8. Germline V gives CDR1 MNHEY, CDR2 SVGEGT. Only in-frame clones appear in the TCRdb table, and some are missing; sequencing was by immunoSEQ multiplex PCR. The data hold 84,000 or so clones, with around 80% observed a single time. Source material: peripheral blood. The clonotype originates from an elderly woman with acute or convalescent COVID-19. V gene TRBV6-2 or TRBV6-3 combines with J gene TRBJ1-1; TRBD1 agrees at 7 bases. CDR3 nucleotide sequence: TGTGCCAGCAGTTCGGTATACAGGGGTGACACTGAAGCTTTCTTT. Translating gives CASSSVYRGDTEAFF.